The T cell receptor (beta chain) described here comes from a study of blood T cells in healthy people across ages. General study findings and limits: Older individuals had lower TCR beta diversity per million T cells (the decline was roughly linear). When one million T cells were used, diversity estimates were thought to be underestimates. CMV status of donors was unknown, possibly confounding expanded clonotype changes.

A second about 6 to 12 cycle PCR used barcoded and J-beta primers. TCRdb redid the calling of the 5' RACE reads with MiXCR, one entry per CDR3 protein. Here the sample spans hundreds of thousands of distinct CDR3 sequences, about 53% being singletons. The CDR3 has 14 amino acids. Germline CDR1 reads SGHRS; CDR2 reads YFSETQ. Regarding this clonotype: What it binds is not known.

Extraction yielded at least 5 micrograms of total RNA per sample. The specimen sequenced was blood. The gene calls are TRBV5-1 and TRBJ2-7; D possibly matches TRBD1 or TRBD2 (5 bases each). The better agreement between TRBJ2-5 and the DNA end casts doubt on the J call. This TCR came from a man in his sixties in good health. The CDR3 reads CASRRGERQETQYF. Here the CDR3 DNA reads TGCGCCAGCCGACGAGGGGAACGACAAGAGACCCAGTACTTC.